The 3 T cell receptor beta chains given below trace back to one sample, sequenced in a study of beta chain features in type 1 diabetes. Study results and limitations: All four CD4+ subsets of Type 1 diabetes patients contained TCRB CDR3s that were moderately but significantly shorter.

Isolated RNA was reverse transcribed in full, so expressed TCRB transcripts were sequenced. The repertoire was sequenced with immunoSEQ multiplex PCR; TCRdb's copy has only in-frame clones and lacks some. The sample gives tens of thousands of clones, around 60% of which show up once; around 0.29% is in the top ten. Their recognized antigens are unknown. Sequenced material: stem cell memory CD4+ T cells from blood. Every receptor here comes from a woman younger than 45 with type 1 diabetes.

This clone was found a few times. V gene TRBV9 combines with J gene TRBJ2-3, with D maybe TRBD2 (6 bases). V was clipped by 4 bases and J by 7 bases, with 16 bases between them. The CDR3 has 14 residues. Germline CDR1 SGDLS, CDR2 YYNGEE. The DNA for the CDR3 is TGTGCCAGCAGCTCTTACAGCGGGCTGAATACGCAGTATTTT. Protein product: CASSSYSGLNTQYF.

This clone was observed a few times. V gene TRBV7-9 combines with J gene TRBJ2-3, with 11 bases aligning to TRBD1. Losses at the gene ends were 0 bases for V and 3 bases for J; bases not matched to a gene: 2. In germline, CDR1 is SEHNR, CDR2 FQNEAQ (reference sequence). This CDR3 spans 16 amino acids. The CDR3 region is CASSLAGQGVTDTQYF. CDR3 DNA: TGTGCCAGCAGCTTAGCGGGACAGGGGGTAACAGATACGCAGTATTTT.

This clone appeared a few times. The CDR3 nucleotides read TGTGCCAGCAGCCACATTCCCACACGGACAGAAGGAGCTTTCTTT. Translated: CASSHIPTRTEGAFF. The rearrangement joins TRBV7-2 to TRBJ1-1, with D tentatively TRBD1 (6 bases). From germline, CDR1 is SGHTA and CDR2 FQGNSA. V was clipped by 5 bases and J by 10 bases, with 23 bases between them. The CDR3 spans 15 residues.